This T cell receptor beta chain stems from a study of T-cell memory formation after mild COVID-19. Study overall: TCR clusters were mostly donor specific.

General observations from the study: Clones from the second wave (peaking day 37) had unconfirmed SARS-CoV-2 specificity. Within pre-infection memory, some responding clones were found, suggesting cross-reactive memory joined.

TCRdb independently ran MiXCR on the 5' RACE reads; one entry per CDR3 protein. The data hold under 350,000 distinct CDR3 sequences, with 16% observed a single time. Germline values: CDR1 KGHSH, CDR2 LQKENI. The CDR3 is 16 residues long. Trimming stripped 6 bases from V and 0 bases from J, with 12 bases between. On this clonotype itself: What it recognizes is unknown.

J is TRBJ2-6 and V is TRBV18, with D tentatively TRBD1 or TRBD2 (5 bases each). The sequenced sample consisted of PBMCs or a T cell subset sorted from them (not recorded which). The receptor's source is a man between 18 and 35 years old who had mild COVID-19 (a few samples of this study predate the infection). Cell type and time point are not known. The CDR3, as DNA: TGTGCCAGCTCCGGGACGGTAAACTCTGGGGCCAACGTCCTGACTTTC. Translating gives CASSGTVNSGANVLTF.